This T cell receptor beta chain was recorded in a study of PD-1 blockade in classical Hodgkin lymphoma. Time point given: newly diagnosed, previously untreated cHL patient sample. Comparator PBMCs were from newly diagnosed, untreated classical Hodgkin lymphoma. V dropped 1 base and J dropped 1 base, with 8 bases sitting between them. The CDR3 covers 15 residues. Germline CDR1 and CDR2: SEHNR and FQNEAQ (reference sequence). The assay was immunoSEQ multiplex PCR, and TCRdb's table has in-frame clones only and misses some. This table has fewer than 20,000 clones, 80% to 90% appearing once. This chain connects TRBV7-9 to TRBJ2-1; no reliable D call. Sequencing used peripheral blood mononuclear cells (PBMCs). The TCR sequence derives from a human donor with classical Hodgkin lymphoma. CDR3 DNA: TGTGCCAGCAGCTTAGGAACAGCGTCCTACAATGAGCAGTTCTTC. It yields the protein CASSLGTASYNEQFF.